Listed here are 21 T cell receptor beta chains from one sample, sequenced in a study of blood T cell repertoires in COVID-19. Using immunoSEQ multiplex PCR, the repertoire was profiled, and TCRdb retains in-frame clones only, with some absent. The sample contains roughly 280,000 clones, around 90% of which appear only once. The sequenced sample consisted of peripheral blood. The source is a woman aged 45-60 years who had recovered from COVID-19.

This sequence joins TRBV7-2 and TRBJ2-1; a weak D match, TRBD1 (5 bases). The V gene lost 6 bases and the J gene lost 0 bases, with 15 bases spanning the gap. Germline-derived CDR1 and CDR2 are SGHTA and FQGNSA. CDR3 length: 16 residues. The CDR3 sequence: CASRKAGFRSYNEQFF. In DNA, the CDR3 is TGTGCCAGCAGAAAGGCAGGGTTCCGCTCCTACAATGAGCAGTTCTTC.

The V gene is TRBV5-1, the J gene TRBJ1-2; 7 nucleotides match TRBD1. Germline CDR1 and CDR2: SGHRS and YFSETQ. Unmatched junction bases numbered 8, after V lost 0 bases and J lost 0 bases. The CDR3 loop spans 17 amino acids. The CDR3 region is CASSLAGRGNSNYGYTF. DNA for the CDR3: TGCGCCAGCAGCTTGGCCGGCAGGGGGAATTCTAACTATGGCTACACCTTC.

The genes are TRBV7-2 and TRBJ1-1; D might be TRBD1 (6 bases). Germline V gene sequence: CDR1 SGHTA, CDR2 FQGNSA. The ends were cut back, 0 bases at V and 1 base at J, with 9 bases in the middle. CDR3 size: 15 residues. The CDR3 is CASSLAGTQNTEAFF. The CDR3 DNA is TGTGCCAGCAGCTTAGCCGGGACACAGAACACTGAAGCTTTCTTT.

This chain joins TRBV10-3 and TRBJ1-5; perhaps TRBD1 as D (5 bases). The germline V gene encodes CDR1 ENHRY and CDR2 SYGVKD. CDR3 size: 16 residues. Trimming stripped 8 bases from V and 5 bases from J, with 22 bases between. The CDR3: CAISVGGRSDHQPQHF. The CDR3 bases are TGTGCCATCTCGGTGGGGGGGAGGTCAGACCATCAGCCCCAGCATTTT.

The CDR3 DNA sequence: TGTGCCAGCAGCTTGGCCATGGAACAGGGAGCGGGCTACACCTTC. Its translation: CASSLAMEQGAGYTF. The rearrangement links TRBV5-4 to TRBJ1-2; the D gene is possibly TRBD1 (6 bases). The V end was cut by 0 bases, the J end by 8 bases, with 17 bases between. Germline V gene sequence: CDR1 SGHNT, CDR2 YYREEE (reference sequence). The CDR3 extends over 15 amino acids.

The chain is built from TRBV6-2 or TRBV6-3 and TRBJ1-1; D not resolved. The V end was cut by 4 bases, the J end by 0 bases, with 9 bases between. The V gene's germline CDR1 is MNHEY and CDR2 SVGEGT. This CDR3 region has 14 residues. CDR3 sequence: CASSSDNMNTEAFF. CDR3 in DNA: TGTGCCAGCAGTTCTGACAACATGAACACTGAAGCTTTCTTT.

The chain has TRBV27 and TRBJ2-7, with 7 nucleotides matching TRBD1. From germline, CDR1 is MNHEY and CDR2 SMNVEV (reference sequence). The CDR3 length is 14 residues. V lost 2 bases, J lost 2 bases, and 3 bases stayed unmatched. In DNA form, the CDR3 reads TGTGCCAGCAGTTTAAGGGGGCCTACCTACGAGCAGTACTTC. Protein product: CASSLRGPTYEQYF.

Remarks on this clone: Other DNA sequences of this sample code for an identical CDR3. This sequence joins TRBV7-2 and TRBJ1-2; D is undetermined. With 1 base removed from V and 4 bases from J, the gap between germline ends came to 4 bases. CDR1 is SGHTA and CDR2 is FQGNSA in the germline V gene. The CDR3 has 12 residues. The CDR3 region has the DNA TGTGCCAGCAGCTTAGGAGGCTATGGCTACACCTTC. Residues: CASSLGGYGYTF.

In DNA form, the CDR3 reads TGTGCCTCCGGGACAGGGAACTACGACAATGAGCAGTTCTTC. Its translation: CASGTGNYDNEQFF. The genes are TRBV9 and TRBJ2-1; 9 nucleotides align to TRBD1. V was clipped by 10 bases and J by 5 bases; unmatched bases: 10. Germline V gene sequence: CDR1 SGDLS, CDR2 YYNGEE. This CDR3 contains 14 residues.

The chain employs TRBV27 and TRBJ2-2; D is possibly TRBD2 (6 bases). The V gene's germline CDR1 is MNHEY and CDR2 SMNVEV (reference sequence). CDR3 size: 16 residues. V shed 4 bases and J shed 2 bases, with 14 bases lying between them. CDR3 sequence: CASSSLRGLNTGELFF. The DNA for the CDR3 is TGTGCCAGCAGTTCCCTCCGGGGACTTAACACCGGGGAGCTGTTTTTT.

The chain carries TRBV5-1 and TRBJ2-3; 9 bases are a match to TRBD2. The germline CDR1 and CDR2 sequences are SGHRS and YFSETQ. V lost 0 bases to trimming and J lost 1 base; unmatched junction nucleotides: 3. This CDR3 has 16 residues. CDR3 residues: CASSLAVAGGTDTQYF. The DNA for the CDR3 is TGCGCCAGCAGCTTGGCCGTAGCGGGGGGCACAGATACGCAGTATTTT.

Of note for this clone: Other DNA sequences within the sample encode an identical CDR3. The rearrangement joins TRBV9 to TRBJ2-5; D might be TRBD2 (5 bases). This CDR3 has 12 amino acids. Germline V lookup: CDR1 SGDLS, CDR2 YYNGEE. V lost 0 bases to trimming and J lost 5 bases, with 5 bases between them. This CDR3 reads CASSVGGETQYF. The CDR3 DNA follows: TGTGCCAGCAGCGTAGGAGGGGAGACCCAGTACTTC.

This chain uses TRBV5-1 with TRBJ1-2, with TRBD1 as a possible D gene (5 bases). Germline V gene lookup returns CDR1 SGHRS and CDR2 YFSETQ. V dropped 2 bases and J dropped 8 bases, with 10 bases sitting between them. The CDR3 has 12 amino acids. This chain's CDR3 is CASSFSGDGYTF. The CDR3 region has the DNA TGCGCCAGCAGCTTCTCGGGGGACGGCTACACCTTC.

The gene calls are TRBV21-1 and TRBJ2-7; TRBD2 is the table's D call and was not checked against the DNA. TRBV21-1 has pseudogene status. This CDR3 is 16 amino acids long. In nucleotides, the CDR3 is TGTGCCAGCAGCCCTGACCGGACTAGCGGGAGCCACGAGCAGTACTTC. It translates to CASSPDRTSGSHEQYF.

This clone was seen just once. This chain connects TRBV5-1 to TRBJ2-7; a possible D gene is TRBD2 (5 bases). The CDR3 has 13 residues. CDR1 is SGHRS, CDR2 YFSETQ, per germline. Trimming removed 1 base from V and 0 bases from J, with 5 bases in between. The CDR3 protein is CASSLTSSYEQYF. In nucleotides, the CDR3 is TGCGCCAGCAGCTTGACTAGCTCCTACGAGCAGTACTTC. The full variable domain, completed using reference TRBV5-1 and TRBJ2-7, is KAGVTQTPRYLIKTRGQQVTLSCSPISGHRSVSWYQQTPGQGLQFLFEYFSETQRNKGNFPGRFSGRQFSNSRSEMNVSTLELGDSALYLCASSLTSSYEQYFGPGTRLTVT.

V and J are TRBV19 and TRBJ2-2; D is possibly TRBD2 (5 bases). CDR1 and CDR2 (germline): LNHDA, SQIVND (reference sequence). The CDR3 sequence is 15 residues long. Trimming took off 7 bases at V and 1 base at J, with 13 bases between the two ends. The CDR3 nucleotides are TGTGCCAGTACGCCCGACGGGGAGAACACCGGGGAGCTGTTTTTT. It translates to CASTPDGENTGELFF. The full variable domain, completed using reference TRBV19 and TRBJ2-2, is DGGITQSPKYLFRKEGQNVTLSCEQNLNHDAMYWYRQDPGQGLRLIYYSQIVNDFQKGDIAEGYSVSREKKESFPLTVTSAQKNPTAFYLCASTPDGENTGELFFGEGSRLTVL.

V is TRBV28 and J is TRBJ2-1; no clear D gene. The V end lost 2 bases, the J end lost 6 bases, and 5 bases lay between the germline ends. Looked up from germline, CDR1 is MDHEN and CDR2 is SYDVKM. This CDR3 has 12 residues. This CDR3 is CASSLLRNEQFF. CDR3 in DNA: TGTGCCAGCAGTTTACTCCGCAATGAGCAGTTCTTC.

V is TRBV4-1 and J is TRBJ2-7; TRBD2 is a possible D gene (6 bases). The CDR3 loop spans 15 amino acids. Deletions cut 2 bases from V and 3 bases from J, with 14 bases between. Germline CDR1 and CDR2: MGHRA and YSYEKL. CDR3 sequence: CASSQQPLASYEQYF. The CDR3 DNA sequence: TGCGCCAGCAGCCAACAGCCCCTAGCGAGCTACGAGCAGTACTTC.

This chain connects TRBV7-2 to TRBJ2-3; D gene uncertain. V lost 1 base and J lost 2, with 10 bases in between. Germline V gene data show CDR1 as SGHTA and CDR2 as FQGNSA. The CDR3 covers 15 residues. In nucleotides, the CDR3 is TGTGCCAGCAGCTTAGGTGAAGCGCCCACAGATACGCAGTATTTT. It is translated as CASSLGEAPTDTQYF.

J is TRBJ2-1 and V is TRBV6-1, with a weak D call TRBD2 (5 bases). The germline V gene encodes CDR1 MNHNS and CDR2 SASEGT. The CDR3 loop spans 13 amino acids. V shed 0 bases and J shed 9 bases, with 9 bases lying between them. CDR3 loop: CASSEARGGEQFF. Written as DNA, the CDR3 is TGTGCCAGCAGTGAAGCTCGGGGTGGTGAGCAGTTCTTC.

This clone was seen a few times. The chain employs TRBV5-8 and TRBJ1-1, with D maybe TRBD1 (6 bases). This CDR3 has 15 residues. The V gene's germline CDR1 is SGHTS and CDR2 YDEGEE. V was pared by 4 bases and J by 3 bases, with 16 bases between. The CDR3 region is CASSLEQGSYTEAFF. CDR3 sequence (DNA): TGTGCCAGCAGCCTCGAACAGGGATCTTACACTGAAGCTTTCTTT.